This is a list of T cell receptor beta chains from one sample in a study of CD8 T cells in Susac syndrome. TCRdb itself ran the immunoSEQ multiplex PCR reads through MiXCR, one entry per CDR3 protein. The data contain 150,000 or so distinct CDR3 sequences, approximately 95% of them singletons. The sequencing input was CD4+ T cells from PBMCs. These receptors came from a human donor with Susac syndrome. Both conserved end residues are part of each CDR3. The D gene is left open where the match is weak. A clone size is listed for some rows: how often the clone was seen (once, few, many), or a class if it is expanded.

V: TRBV20-1
J: TRBJ2-5
D: -
size: -
DNA: TGCAGTGCGAAGGCTAGGACCCGGGGAGAGACCCAGTACTTC
CDR3: CSAKARTRGETQYF

V: TRBV9
J: TRBJ2-5
D: TRBD1
size: -
DNA: TGTGCCAGCAGCGTGAGGGACAGGGAGCAAGAGACCCAGTACTTC
CDR3: CASSVRDREQETQYF

V: TRBV7-3
J: TRBJ2-2
D: TRBD1
size: -
DNA: TGTGCCAGCAGCGACAGGGCCTCCGCGAACACCGGGGAGCTGTTTTTT
CDR3: CASSDRASANTGELFF

V: TRBV24-1
J: TRBJ1-5
D: -
size: -
DNA: TGTGCCACCAGGTGCCTTCGGGGGGCGCAGGGGAATCAGCCCCAGCATTTT
CDR3: CATRCLRGAQGNQPQHF

V: TRBV20-1
J: TRBJ2-5
D: -
size: -
DNA: TGCAGTGCCCAGGTCGACGGACCTGCGAGCCAGTACTTC
CDR3: CSAQVDGPASQYF

V: TRBV3-1
J: TRBJ2-3
D: TRBD1
size: -
DNA: TGTGCCAGCAGCCGGGACAGACCCCGGGCAGATACGCAGTATTTT
CDR3: CASSRDRPRADTQYF

V: TRBV18
J: TRBJ2-5
D: -
size: -
DNA: TGTGCCAGCTCACCAAATAGGGGTTCAGAGACCCAGTACTTC
CDR3: CASSPNRGSETQYF

V: TRBV9
J: TRBJ2-2
D: -
size: -
DNA: TGTGCCAGCAGCGTAGGCGCTCTTGCACGGGAGCTGTTTTTT
CDR3: CASSVGALARELFF

V: TRBV13
J: TRBJ2-7
D: TRBD2
size: -
DNA: TGTGCCAGCAGCTTAGGCCTTGGACTAGGGGTGAGCGAGCAGTACTTC
CDR3: CASSLGLGLGVSEQYF

V: TRBV18
J: TRBJ2-7
D: -
size: -
DNA: TGTGCCAGCTCTACCGGGGGCGGAGGCTACGAGCAGTACTTC
CDR3: CASSTGGGGYEQYF

V: TRBV29-1
J: TRBJ2-7
D: TRBD1
size: -
DNA: TGCAGCGTTGAAGAAAGGTCGAGGGACAGGGGAACCTACGAGCAGTACTTC
CDR3: CSVEERSRDRGTYEQYF

V: TRBV18
J: TRBJ2-5
D: TRBD1
size: -
DNA: TGTGCCAGCTCAACAGGGGTCGGAGAGACCCAGTACTTC
CDR3: CASSTGVGETQYF

V: TRBV7-2
J: TRBJ2-1
D: TRBD2
size: -
DNA: TGTGCCAGCAGCTCCTCCGGGACTAGCGGGGCGAATGAGCAGTTCTTC
CDR3: CASSSSGTSGANEQFF

V: TRBV7-3
J: TRBJ2-2
D: TRBD2
size: -
DNA: TGTGCCAGCAGTCCTAGCGGGGGGGTGAACACCGGGGAGCTGTTTTTT
CDR3: CASSPSGGVNTGELFF

V: TRBV12-3/TRBV12-4
J: TRBJ2-7
D: -
size: -
DNA: TGTGCCAGCAGTACCCGGGGAAGGCTGGGTGAGCAGTACTTC
CDR3: CASSTRGRLGEQYF

V: TRBV29-1
J: TRBJ1-5
D: -
size: -
DNA: TGCAGCGTCTGGGACAACAATCAGCCCCAGCATTTT
CDR3: CSVWDNNQPQHF

V: TRBV14
J: TRBJ1-5
D: -
size: -
DNA: TGTGCCAGCAGTCAGGGACTCTGGCAGCCCCAGCATTTT
CDR3: CASSQGLWQPQHF

V: TRBV20-1
J: TRBJ1-1
D: TRBD1
size: once
DNA: TGCAGTGCGGGGGGGGACAGGGCTAGGGGGAACACTGAAGCTTTCTTT
CDR3: CSAGGDRARGNTEAFF

V: TRBV5-4
J: TRBJ1-2
D: TRBD1
size: -
DNA: TGTGCCAGCAGGCTACCCGGGACAGGGGGCTTGGATGGCTACACCTTC
CDR3: CASRLPGTGGLDGYTF

V: TRBV9
J: TRBJ2-1
D: -
size: once
DNA: TGTGCCAGCAGCGTCGACCAGGGCAAGTCCTACAATGAGCAGTTCTTC
CDR3: CASSVDQGKSYNEQFF

V: TRBV24-1
J: TRBJ1-5
D: -
size: -
DNA: TGTGCCACCAGTGGTGTGGGGGCGAATCAGCCCCAGCATTTT
CDR3: CATSGVGANQPQHF

V: TRBV7-2
J: TRBJ2-3
D: TRBD2
size: -
DNA: TGTGCCAGCAGCTTAGCTCGCGGGGGTGGGGCAACAGATACGCAGTATTTT
CDR3: CASSLARGGGATDTQYF

V: TRBV10-3
J: TRBJ2-7
D: -
size: -
DNA: TGTGCCATCACTGAGGGTTACGAGCAGTACTTC
CDR3: CAITEGYEQYF

V: TRBV20-1
J: TRBJ1-2
D: -
size: -
DNA: TGCAGTGCACGGACGGATAACTATGGCTACACCTTC
CDR3: CSARTDNYGYTF

V: TRBV18
J: TRBJ2-5
D: TRBD1
size: -
DNA: TGTGCCAGCTCGATGACAGGGAAGGAGACCCAGTACTTC
CDR3: CASSMTGKETQYF

V: TRBV20-1
J: TRBJ1-5
D: -
size: -
DNA: TGCAGCGCTAATACCCAGGGTTCGGGCAATCAGCCCCAGCATTTT
CDR3: CSANTQGSGNQPQHF

V: TRBV2
J: TRBJ1-2
D: -
size: -
DNA: TGTGCCAGCAGTGAGAATCTAGACGGCTACACCTTC
CDR3: CASSENLDGYTF

V: TRBV20-1
J: TRBJ2-6
D: -
size: -
DNA: TGCAGTGCTAGGGCAGGGTCTGGGGCCAACGTCCTGACTTTC
CDR3: CSARAGSGANVLTF

V: TRBV7-9
J: TRBJ2-5
D: TRBD2
size: -
DNA: TGTGCCACCCATCCCGGGACTAGCGGGGGTATGGAGACCCAGTACTTC
CDR3: CATHPGTSGGMETQYF

V: TRBV20-1
J: TRBJ2-5
D: -
size: once
DNA: TGCAGTGCTAGTGGTAGGGACCAAGAGACCCAGTACTTC
CDR3: CSASGRDQETQYF

V: TRBV7-8
J: TRBJ1-1
D: TRBD1
size: -
DNA: TGTGCCAGCAGCTTAGAAGGGGGCCTGGGCACTGAAGCTTTCTTT
CDR3: CASSLEGGLGTEAFF